A selection of T cell receptor beta chains follows, all from one sample in a study of T-cell memory formation after mild COVID-19. TCRdb re-called the 5' RACE reads through MiXCR, storing one row per CDR3 protein. Of hundreds of thousands of distinct CDR3 sequences in the sample, 25% to 30% are singletons; the top ten hold about 14%. The sequenced material came from PBMCs or a T cell subset sorted from them (not recorded which). The origin of the receptors is an adult woman who had mild COVID-19 (a few samples of this study predate the infection). Cell type and time point are not known. Both conserved end residues are part of each CDR3. A D gene is named only where the DNA matches it firmly. Size values are once, few and many counts, or a class for expanded clones, and some rows have none.

TRBV6-5	TRBJ1-2	-	-	TGTGCCAGCAGCCCGACGGGGTTGGACTATGGCTACACCTTC	CASSPTGLDYGYTF
TRBV29-1	TRBJ1-2	-	many	TGCAGCGTTGGGCAGGGAGCTAACTATGGCTACACCTTC	CSVGQGANYGYTF
TRBV5-1	TRBJ2-3	-	-	TGCGCCAGCAGCTTGTCGTTCGCAACAGATACGCAGTATTTT	CASSLSFATDTQYF
TRBV9	TRBJ2-2	-	few	TGTGCCAGCAGCGGGACTACGTCCACCGGGGAGCTGTTTTTT	CASSGTTSTGELFF
TRBV12-3/TRBV12-4	TRBJ1-2	-	many	TGTGCCAGCAAGGAGGAAAACTATGGCTACACCTTC	CASKEENYGYTF
TRBV5-1	TRBJ2-7	-	-	TGCGCCAGCAGCTCCGAGGGGAACTACGAGCAGTACTTC	CASSSEGNYEQYF
TRBV5-1	TRBJ2-5	TRBD1	few	TGCGCCAGCAGCTTGGCTGGGACAGGGCGGGAGACCCAGTACTTC	CASSLAGTGRETQYF
TRBV4-1	TRBJ2-3	-	-	TGCGCCAGCAGCCAAGATGGAGGGCTACCTAGCACAGATACGCAGTATTTT	CASSQDGGLPSTDTQYF
TRBV2	TRBJ2-2	TRBD2	-	TGTGCCAGCAGTGTAGGAGCGGGGGGGCGCACCGGGGAGCTGTTTTTT	CASSVGAGGRTGELFF
TRBV7-2	TRBJ1-5	TRBD1	-	TGTGCCAGCAGCTCGACCAGGGGGCTGGAGTCTTATAGCAATCAGCCCCAGCATTTT	CASSSTRGLESYSNQPQHF
TRBV12-3/TRBV12-4	TRBJ2-1	TRBD2	-	TGTGCCAGCAGTAGGACTAGCGGGAGGGGCGATGAGCAGTTCTTC	CASSRTSGRGDEQFF
TRBV6-1	TRBJ2-5	TRBD2	few	TGTGCCAGCAGTACTATAGGACTAGCGGGGTTCCAAGAGACCCAGTACTTC	CASSTIGLAGFQETQYF